This TCR beta chain stems from a study of cytomegalovirus exposure and HLA in healthy donors. PCR amplification relied on 60 Vbeta primers (plus 13 Jbeta primers). Some clones are missing from TCRdb's copy, which holds only in-frame ones; the method was immunoSEQ multiplex PCR. There are around 200,000 clones in the sample; 65% to 90% occur only once, and approximately 0.31% lies in the top ten. The CDR3 is 15 residues long. Germline loops: CDR1 SGHVS, CDR2 FQNEAQ. Trimming removed 5 bases from V and 2 bases from J, with 16 bases in between. The receptor was isolated from a woman between 25 and 40 years old in good health and CMV-seronegative. The V call is TRBV7-8, the J call TRBJ2-7, with D possibly being TRBD2 (6 bases). Input material: PBMCs. The CDR3, as DNA: TGTGCCAGCAGCCCCGCCCGGGACTCGACCTACGAGCAGTACTTC. Translation: CASSPARDSTYEQYF. The full variable domain, its missing parts supplied by reference TRBV7-8 and TRBJ2-7, is GAGVSQSPRYKVAKRGQDVALRCDPISGHVSLFWYQQALGQGPEFLTYFQNEAQLDKSGLPSDRFFAERPEGSVSTLKIQRTQQEDSAVYLCASSPARDSTYEQYFGPGTRLTVT.